The source of this TCR beta chain is a study of regulatory T cells in long-lasting Graves disease. CDR3 length equals 16 residues. V trimming: 5 bases; J trimming: 3 bases; junction bases outside the gene matches: 6. Germline values: CDR1 SEHNR, CDR2 FQNEAQ (reference sequence). Building of the TCR beta libraries involved iRepertoire HTBI primers and Arm-PCR of CDR3 regions. One entry per CDR3 protein results from TCRdb running MiXCR on the multiplex PCR reads. Altogether fewer than 350,000 distinct CDR3 sequences are present, 15% to 20% being singletons, with the ten largest covering around 36%. This clonotype was counted many times. Time point meaning: newly diagnosed GD, antithyroid drugs for less than 3 months. Making the TCR library involved RNA that had been extracted from PBMCs. Nine milliliters of peripheral blood went into EDTA tubes.

The sequencing here drew on peripheral blood mononuclear cells (PBMCs), taken at new diagnosis, from a patient treated with antithyroid drugs. This chain uses TRBV7-9 with TRBJ2-1; 11 bases align to TRBD1. The source is a female donor with Graves disease. Here the CDR3 reads CASSHPGTGGYNEQFF. CDR3 bases: TGTGCCAGCAGCCACCCGGGGACAGGGGGCTACAATGAGCAGTTCTTC.